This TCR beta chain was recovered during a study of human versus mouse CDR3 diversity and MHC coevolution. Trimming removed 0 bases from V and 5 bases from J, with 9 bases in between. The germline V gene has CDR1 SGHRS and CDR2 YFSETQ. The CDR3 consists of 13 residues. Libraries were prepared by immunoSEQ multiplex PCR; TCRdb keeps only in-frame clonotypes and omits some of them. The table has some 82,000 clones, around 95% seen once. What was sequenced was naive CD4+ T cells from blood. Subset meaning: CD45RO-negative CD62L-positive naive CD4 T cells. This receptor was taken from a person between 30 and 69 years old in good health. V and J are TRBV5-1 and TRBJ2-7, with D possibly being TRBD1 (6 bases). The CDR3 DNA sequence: TGCGCCAGCAGCTTGGACAGGGCCAACGAGCAGTACTTC. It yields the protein CASSLDRANEQYF.